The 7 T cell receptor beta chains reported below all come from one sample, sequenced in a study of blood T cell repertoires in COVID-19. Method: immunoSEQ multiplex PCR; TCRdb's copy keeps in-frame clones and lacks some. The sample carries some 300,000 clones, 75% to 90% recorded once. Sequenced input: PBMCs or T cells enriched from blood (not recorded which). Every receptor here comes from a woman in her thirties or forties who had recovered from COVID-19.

CDR3 protein: CASIGTDSDYQPQHF. CDR3 DNA: TGTGCCAGCATAGGGACAGATAGCGATTATCAGCCCCAGCATTTT. The rearrangement uses TRBV2 and TRBJ1-5; 7 bases are shared with TRBD1. The ends lost 7 bases at V and 5 bases at J; junction bases unmatched: 11. In germline, CDR1 is SNHLY, CDR2 FYNNEI. CDR3 size: 15 residues.

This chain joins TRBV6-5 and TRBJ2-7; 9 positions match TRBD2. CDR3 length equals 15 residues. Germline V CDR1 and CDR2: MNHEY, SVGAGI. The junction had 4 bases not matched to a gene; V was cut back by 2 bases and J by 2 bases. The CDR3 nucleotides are TGTGCCAGCAGTTACCTGCCTAGCGGGACCTACGAGCAGTACTTC. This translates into CASSYLPSGTYEQYF.

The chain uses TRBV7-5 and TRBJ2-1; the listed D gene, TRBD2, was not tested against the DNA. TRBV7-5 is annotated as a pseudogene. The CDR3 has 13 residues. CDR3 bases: TGTGCCAGAAGCCTCAAACGGGGACTTCTGGCGTTCTTC. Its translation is CARSLKRGLLAFF.

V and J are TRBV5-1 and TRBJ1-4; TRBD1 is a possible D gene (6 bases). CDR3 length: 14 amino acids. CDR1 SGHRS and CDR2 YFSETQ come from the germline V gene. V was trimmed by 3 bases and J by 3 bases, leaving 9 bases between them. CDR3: CASSWQGPNEKLFF. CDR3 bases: TGCGCCAGCAGCTGGCAGGGGCCTAATGAAAAACTGTTTTTT.

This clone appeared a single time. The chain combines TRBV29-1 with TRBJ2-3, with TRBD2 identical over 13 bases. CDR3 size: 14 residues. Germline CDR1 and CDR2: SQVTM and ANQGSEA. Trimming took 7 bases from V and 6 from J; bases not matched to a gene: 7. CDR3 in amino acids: CSARTSGGRDTQYF. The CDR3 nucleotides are TGCAGCGCCCGGACTAGCGGGGGCAGGGATACGCAGTATTTT.

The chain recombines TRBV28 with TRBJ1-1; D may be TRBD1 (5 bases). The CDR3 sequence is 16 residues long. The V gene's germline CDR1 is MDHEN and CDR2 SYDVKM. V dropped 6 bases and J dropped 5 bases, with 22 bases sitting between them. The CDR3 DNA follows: TGTGCCAGCAGGTATACGGTGGCCAGGGAGGAAACTGAAGCTTTCTTT. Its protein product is CASRYTVAREETEAFF.

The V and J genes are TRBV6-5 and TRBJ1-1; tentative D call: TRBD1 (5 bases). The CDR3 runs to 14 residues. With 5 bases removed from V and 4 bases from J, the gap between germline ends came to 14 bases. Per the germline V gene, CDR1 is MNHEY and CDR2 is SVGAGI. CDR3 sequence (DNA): TGTGCCAGCAGTCAGCCAGGGATCGGCACTGAAGCTTTCTTT. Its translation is CASSQPGIGTEAFF.